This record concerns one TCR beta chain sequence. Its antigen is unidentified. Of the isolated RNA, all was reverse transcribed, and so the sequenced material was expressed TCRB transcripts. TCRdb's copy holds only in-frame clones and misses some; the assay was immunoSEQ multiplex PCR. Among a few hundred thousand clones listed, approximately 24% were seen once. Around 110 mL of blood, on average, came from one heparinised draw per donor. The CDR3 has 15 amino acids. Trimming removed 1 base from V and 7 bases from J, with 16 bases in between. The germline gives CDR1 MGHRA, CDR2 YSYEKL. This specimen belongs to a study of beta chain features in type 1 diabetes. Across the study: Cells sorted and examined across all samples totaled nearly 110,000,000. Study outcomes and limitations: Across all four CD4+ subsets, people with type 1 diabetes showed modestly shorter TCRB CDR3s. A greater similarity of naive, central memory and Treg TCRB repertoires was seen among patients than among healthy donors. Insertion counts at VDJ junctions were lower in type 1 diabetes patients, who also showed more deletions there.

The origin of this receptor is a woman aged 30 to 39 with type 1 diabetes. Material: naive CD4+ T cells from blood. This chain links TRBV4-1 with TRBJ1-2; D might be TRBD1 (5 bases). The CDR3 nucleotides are TGCGCCAGCAGCCAAGTTTTTCTCTCAGGGTCTGGCTACACCTTC. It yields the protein CASSQVFLSGSGYTF.